This TCR beta chain was retrieved from a study of cytomegalovirus exposure and HLA in healthy donors. The overall study: Earlier, 100 million to 130 million unique TCR beta sequences were recovered from around 190 million T cells by an analysis. Overall study findings and caveats: TRBV6-2, TRBV6-3 and other indistinguishable V segments were excluded. The investigators catalogued 150 to 200 TCR beta chains as cytomegalovirus-associated.

A remark on this clone: Antigen specificity is unknown.

Donors consisted of healthy bone marrow donors. This CDR3 has 14 amino acids. Trimming shortened V by 3 bases and J by 5 bases, and 10 bases separated the two germline ends. Germline V gives CDR1 MDHEN, CDR2 SYDVKM. It was with 60 Vbeta and 13 Jbeta primers that the PCR ran. Method: immunoSEQ multiplex PCR; TCRdb's copy keeps in-frame clones and lacks some. Among about 250,000 clones listed, roughly 70% were seen once. This clonotype originated in a female donor in good health and CMV-seronegative. Material: PBMCs. The chain is built from TRBV28 and TRBJ2-2; D is perhaps TRBD1 (6 bases). The CDR3 DNA follows: TGTGCCAGCAGTTTTACAGGGAAGACCGGGGAGCTGTTTTTT. It codes for CASSFTGKTGELFF.